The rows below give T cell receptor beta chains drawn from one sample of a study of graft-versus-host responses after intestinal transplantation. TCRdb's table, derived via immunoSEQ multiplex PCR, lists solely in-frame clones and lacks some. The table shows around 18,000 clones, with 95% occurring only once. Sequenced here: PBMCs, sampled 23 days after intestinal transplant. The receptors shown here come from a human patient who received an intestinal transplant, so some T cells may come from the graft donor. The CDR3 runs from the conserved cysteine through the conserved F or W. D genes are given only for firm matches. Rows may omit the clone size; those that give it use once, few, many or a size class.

CASSKGAGQSSGNTIYF	TGTGCCAGCAGTAAAGGCGCGGGACAGAGCTCTGGAAACACCATATATTTT	TRBV7-6	NA	TRBJ1-3	TRBD1
CASSLERTGEEEQYF	TGCGCCAGCAGCTTGGAAAGGACAGGGGAGGAGGAGCAGTACTTC	TRBV5-1	once	TRBJ2-7	TRBD1
CASSFRRERVHEQYF	TGTGCCAGCAGTTTTCGGAGGGAGCGGGTCCACGAGCAGTACTTC	TRBV27	NA	TRBJ2-7	NA
CASSLGTGNYGYTF	TGTGCCAGCAGCTTAGGCACAGGAAACTATGGCTACACCTTC	TRBV7-9	NA	TRBJ1-2	NA
CASSASSGRFTGELFF	TGTGCCAGCAGTGCCTCTAGCGGGAGGTTTACCGGGGAGCTGTTTTTT	TRBV6-1	NA	TRBJ2-2	TRBD2
CASSFQGPGANVLTF	TGTGCCAGCAGTTTCCAGGGCCCTGGGGCCAACGTCCTGACTTTC	TRBV28	NA	TRBJ2-6	NA
CASSLSGLAGYEQYF	TGTGCCAGCAGTTTATCGGGACTAGCGGGATACGAGCAGTACTTC	TRBV27	NA	TRBJ2-7	TRBD2
CASRTYRTYEQYF	TGTGCCAGCAGGACATATAGAACCTACGAGCAGTACTTC	TRBV6-1	NA	TRBJ2-7	NA
CASSESDRGLIEQYF	TGCGCCAGCAGTGAGTCGGACAGGGGGTTGATCGAGCAGTACTTC	TRBV10-2	NA	TRBJ2-7	TRBD1
CASSHSPSGRDNEQFF	TGCGCCAGCAGCCACTCCCCTAGCGGGAGGGACAATGAGCAGTTCTTC	TRBV4-1	NA	TRBJ2-1	TRBD2
CASAYSNQPQHF	TGTGCTAGTGCCTACAGCAATCAGCCCCAGCATTTT	TRBV12-5	NA	TRBJ1-5	NA
CASSPGLDQFF	TGTGCCAGCAGTCCTGGACTAGACCAGTTCTTC	TRBV6-1	NA	TRBJ2-1	TRBD2
CASSGPVNTEAFF	TGTGCCAGCAGCGGACCCGTGAACACTGAAGCTTTCTTT	TRBV5-4	NA	TRBJ1-1	NA
CASGPGAPTYNEQFF	TGTGCTAGTGGACCCGGAGCACCCACCTACAATGAGCAGTTCTTC	TRBV12-5	NA	TRBJ2-1	NA
CASTPRVNNYGYTF	TGTGCCAGTACCCCCAGGGTCAATAACTATGGCTACACCTTC	TRBV19	NA	TRBJ1-2	NA
CSVEGGLAGVGYNEQFF	TGCAGCGTTGAAGGAGGACTAGCGGGAGTCGGGTACAATGAGCAGTTCTTC	TRBV29-1	NA	TRBJ2-1	TRBD2
CAGVTSGSQHEQFF	TGTGCCGGGGTGACTAGCGGGAGTCAGCATGAGCAGTTCTTC	TRBV5-4	NA	TRBJ2-1	TRBD2
CASSLGLTVYEQYF	TGTGCCAGCAGCTTAGGTCTTACGGTCTACGAGCAGTACTTC	TRBV7-8	NA	TRBJ2-7	NA
CASSYRDSQETQYF	TGTGCCAGCAGTTACCGGGACAGTCAAGAGACCCAGTACTTC	TRBV6-5	NA	TRBJ2-5	TRBD1
CASSSLASANTDTQYF	TGTGCCAGCAGCTCCCTCGCTAGCGCCAACACAGATACGCAGTATTTT	TRBV7-9	NA	TRBJ2-3	NA
CASSIVGQVNQPQHF	TGTGCCAGTAGTATAGTGGGACAGGTCAATCAGCCCCAGCATTTT	TRBV19	NA	TRBJ1-5	TRBD1
CASSQKLAGADTQYF	TGTGCCAGCAGCCAAAAACTAGCGGGAGCAGATACGCAGTATTTT	TRBV4-2	NA	TRBJ2-3	TRBD2
CASSLGRGSSYEQYF	TGTGCCAGCAGTTTAGGTAGGGGCTCCTCCTACGAGCAGTACTTC	TRBV27	NA	TRBJ2-7	NA
CASSEMGYGSYNSPLHF	TGTGCCAGCAGTGAAATGGGTTACGGCTCCTATAATTCACCCCTCCACTTT	TRBV6-1	NA	TRBJ1-6	NA
CASSKASGGPANTGELFF	TGTGCCAGCAGCAAAGCCTCGGGGGGCCCAGCGAACACCGGGGAGCTGTTTTTT	TRBV21-1	NA	TRBJ2-2	NA
CASSLSDRIETQYF	TGTGCCAGCAGCTTATCGGACAGAATAGAGACCCAGTACTTC	TRBV7-9	NA	TRBJ2-5	NA
CASSEGRGYGYTF	TGTGCCAGCAGCGAAGGCAGGGGGTATGGCTACACCTTC	TRBV9	NA	TRBJ1-2	TRBD1
CASSPAVGGLYEQYF	TGTGCCAGCAGTCCCGCGGTGGGGGGCTTATACGAGCAGTACTTC	TRBV6-5	once	TRBJ2-7	NA
CASTMGGTPKAGYTF	TGTGCCAGTACCATGGGGGGCACTCCAAAAGCGGGCTACACCTTC	TRBV19	once	TRBJ1-2	NA
CATSSLGVRYNEQFF	TGTGCCACCAGCAGTTTAGGGGTTCGCTACAATGAGCAGTTCTTC	TRBV15	NA	TRBJ2-1	NA